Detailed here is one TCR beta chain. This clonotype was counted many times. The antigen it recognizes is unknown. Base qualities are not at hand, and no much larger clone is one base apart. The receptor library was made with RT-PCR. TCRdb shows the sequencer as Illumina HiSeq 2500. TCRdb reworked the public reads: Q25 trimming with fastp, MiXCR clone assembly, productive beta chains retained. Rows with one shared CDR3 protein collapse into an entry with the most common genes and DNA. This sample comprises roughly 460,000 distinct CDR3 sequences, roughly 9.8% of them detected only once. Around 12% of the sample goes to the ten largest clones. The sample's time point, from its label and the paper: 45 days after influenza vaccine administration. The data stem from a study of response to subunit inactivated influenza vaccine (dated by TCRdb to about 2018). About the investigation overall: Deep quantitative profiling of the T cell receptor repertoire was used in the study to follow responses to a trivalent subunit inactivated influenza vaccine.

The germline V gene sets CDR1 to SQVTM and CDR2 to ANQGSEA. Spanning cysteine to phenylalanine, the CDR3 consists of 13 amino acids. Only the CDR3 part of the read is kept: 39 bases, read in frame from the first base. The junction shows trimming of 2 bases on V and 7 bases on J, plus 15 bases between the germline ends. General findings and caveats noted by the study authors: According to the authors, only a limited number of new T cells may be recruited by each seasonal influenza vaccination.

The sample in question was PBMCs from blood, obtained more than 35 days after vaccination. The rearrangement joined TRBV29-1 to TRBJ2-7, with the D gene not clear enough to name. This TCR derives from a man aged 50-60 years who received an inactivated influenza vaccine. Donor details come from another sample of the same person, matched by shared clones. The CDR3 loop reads CSVEPQPVGEQYF. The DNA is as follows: TGCAGCGTTGAACCACAACCGGTGGGTGAGCAGTACTTC.